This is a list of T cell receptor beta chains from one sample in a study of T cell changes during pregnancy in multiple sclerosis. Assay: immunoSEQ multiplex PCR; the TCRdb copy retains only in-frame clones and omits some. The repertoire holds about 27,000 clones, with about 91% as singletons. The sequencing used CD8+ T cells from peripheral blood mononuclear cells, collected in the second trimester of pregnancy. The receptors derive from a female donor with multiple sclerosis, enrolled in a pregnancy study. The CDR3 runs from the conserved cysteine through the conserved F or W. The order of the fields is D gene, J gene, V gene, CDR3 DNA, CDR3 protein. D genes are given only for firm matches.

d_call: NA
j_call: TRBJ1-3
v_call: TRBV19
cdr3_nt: TGTGCCAGACCCTTGCGGCCTGGAAACACCATATATTTT
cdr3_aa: CARPLRPGNTIYF

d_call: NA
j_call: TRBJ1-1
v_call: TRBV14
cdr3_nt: TGTGCCAGCAGCCAAGAACGCGGCGGGTGGACTGAAGCTTTCTTT
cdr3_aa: CASSQERGGWTEAFF

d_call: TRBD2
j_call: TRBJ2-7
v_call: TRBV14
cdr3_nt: TGTGCCAGCAGCCCCCGACTAGCGGGACGCTACGAGCAGTACTTC
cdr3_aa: CASSPRLAGRYEQYF

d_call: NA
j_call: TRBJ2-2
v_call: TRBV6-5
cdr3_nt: TGTGCCAGCAGGCCAGTGAACACCGGGGAGCTGTTTTTT
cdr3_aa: CASRPVNTGELFF

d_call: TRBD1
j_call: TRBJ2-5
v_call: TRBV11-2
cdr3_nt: TGTGCCAGCAGCCCATATAGGGGGCCGGTTGTTGAGACCCAGTACTTC
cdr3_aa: CASSPYRGPVVETQYF

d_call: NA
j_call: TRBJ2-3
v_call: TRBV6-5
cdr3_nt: TGTGCCAGCAGCGACTACTCTAGCACAGATACGCAGTATTTT
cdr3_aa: CASSDYSSTDTQYF

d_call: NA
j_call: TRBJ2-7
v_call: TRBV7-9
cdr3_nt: TGTGCCAGCAGTCCGAAGACCGGGGACGAGCAGTACTTC
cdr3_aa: CASSPKTGDEQYF

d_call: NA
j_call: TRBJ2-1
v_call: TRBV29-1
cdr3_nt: TGCAGCGTACAGAGCGGGTTGGGATACAATGAGCAGTTCTTC
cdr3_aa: CSVQSGLGYNEQFF

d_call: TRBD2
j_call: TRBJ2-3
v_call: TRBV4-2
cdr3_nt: TGTGCCAGCAGCCAAGCCCTAGCGGGGCCAACAGATACGCAGTATTTT
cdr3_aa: CASSQALAGPTDTQYF

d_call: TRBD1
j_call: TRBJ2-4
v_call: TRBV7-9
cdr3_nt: TGTGCCAGCAGCTCCCTGCCTTTCAGGGGGCCCAAAAACATTCAGTACTTC
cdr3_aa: CASSSLPFRGPKNIQYF

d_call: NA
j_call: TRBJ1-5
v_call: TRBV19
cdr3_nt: TGTGCCAGTAGTAATGGCGGCAGGTCCAGGGGGCCCCAGCATTTT
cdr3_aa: CASSNGGRSRGPQHF

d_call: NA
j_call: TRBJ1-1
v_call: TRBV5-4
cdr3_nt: TGTGCCAGCAGCTTAAATATGAACACTGAAGCTTTCTTT
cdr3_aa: CASSLNMNTEAFF

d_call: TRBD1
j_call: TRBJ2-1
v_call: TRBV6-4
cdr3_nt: TGTGCCAGCAGTGACTCGATAATACGGACAGGCAACTACAATGAGCAGTTCTTC
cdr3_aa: CASSDSIIRTGNYNEQFF

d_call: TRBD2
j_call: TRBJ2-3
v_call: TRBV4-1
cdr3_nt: TGCGCCAGCAGCCAACTGTATGGACTAGCGGGCACAGATACGCAGTATTTT
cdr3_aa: CASSQLYGLAGTDTQYF

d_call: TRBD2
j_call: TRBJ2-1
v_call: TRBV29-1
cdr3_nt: TGCAGCGTTGAAGATCGGGGACTAGCGGGACTTGGGAATGAGCAGTTCTTC
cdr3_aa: CSVEDRGLAGLGNEQFF